This T cell receptor (beta chain) was identified during a study of vaccination effects on CD4 cells after COVID-19. Details on this clone: The antigen remains unidentified.

V lost 5 bases and J lost 4, with 23 bases in between. CDR1 and CDR2 (germline): SEHNR, FQNEAQ (reference sequence). This CDR3 spans 17 amino acids. Broader study findings: Early post-infection timepoints were absent, and convalescent patients were few.

TCRdb's table, derived via immunoSEQ multiplex PCR, lists solely in-frame clones and lacks some. The sample contains more than 35,000 clones, roughly 65% of which appear only once. Isolating CD4+ T cells followed around nine days of culture. People in the vaccine group had not been infected with SARS-CoV-2 before, and their nucleocapsid antibodies were negative. IL-2 medium supplanted half the medium on days 3 and 7. The chain uses TRBV7-9 and TRBJ1-2; maybe TRBD1 (6 bases). The material sequenced was CD4+ T cells from PBMCs cultured without peptide, taken before COVID-19 vaccination. The sequence was obtained from a human donor who received a COVID-19 vaccine. CDR3 nucleotide sequence: TGTGCCAGCAGCCCCCTAGGGGGGGCACCTGCTTCCTATGGCTACACCTTC. The encoded protein is CASSPLGGAPASYGYTF.